Listed below are T cell receptor beta chains from one sample, sequenced in a study of prognosis after radiotherapy for stage I lung cancer. In TCRdb, the multiplex PCR reads were re-called with MiXCR into one record per CDR3 protein. In the table there are about 12,000 distinct CDR3 sequences, less than 70% of which are singletons. Sequences were derived from PBMCs, sampled before or after stereotactic body radiation therapy (not recorded which). The origin of the receptors is a donor aged 50 or older with non-small cell lung cancer. CDR3s leave out the opening cysteine and the closing phenylalanine or tryptophan.

v_call	j_call	cdr3_aa
TRBV9	TRBJ2-7	ASSVYAGAAYEQY
TRBV5-1	TRBJ2-7	ASSLAPTGAYEQY
TRBV30	TRBJ2-3	AWSRRGGTQY
TRBV7-6	TRBJ1-3	ASSLGGRTGNTIY
TRBV7-9	TRBJ1-4	ASSSYVASGSNEKLF
TRBV20-1	TRBJ2-2	SARTGGSTGYLF
TRBV20-1	TRBJ2-1	SARALVDAGGH
TRBV24-1	TRBJ2-3	ATMWGDTQY
TRBV2	TRBJ1-2	ASSPRDRALTAYGYT
TRBV11-3	TRBJ2-1	ASSSDRDNEQF
TRBV2	TRBJ2-7	ASSGTGTIGVMSSYEQY
TRBV20-1	TRBJ1-6	SAIGSPNSPLH
TRBV2	TRBJ2-5	ASLLAGYETQY
TRBV11-2	TRBJ2-7	ASSWYRSSYEQY
TRBV28	TRBJ1-2	ASYLRGVWGGYT